The TCR beta chain described here comes from a study of blood T cell repertoires in COVID-19 (TCRdb year 2020). Study-level background: The collaborator samples originated in the United States, Italy and Spain and spanned the acute and convalescent phases of COVID-19. A de-identified subject ID, COVID-19 status, age in years and sex were almost always included in the sample metadata. HLA class I and class II types, where available, came from metadata supplied by the sample provider rather than from assay-based typing. Samples came from the ongoing ImmuneRACE study (first 160 participants) plus 1,254 subjects from 6 global collaborators. The prospective study material was composed of cDNA or gDNA derived from T cells, B-cell-depleted T cells, or PBMCs. The dataset comprised deeply sampled blood TCRbeta repertoires from subjects exposed to, actively infected with, or recovered from COVID-19. The repertoires were released in a freely available public database meant as a resource for research on the immune response to SARS-CoV-2. Points the paper makes about the study in general: The quantity of clinical and demographic metadata differed by source and by participant and was supplied without curation.

The collaborating institutions used their own protocols to collect whole blood in K2EDTA tubes. For TCRbeta analysis, collaborators shipped samples in one of three forms: frozen whole blood, isolated PBMCs, or DNA extracted from either of those sample types. With respect to this clone: It has no known antigen specificity. Per-base qualities were not stored, and no clone one base away is much larger.

TCRbeta CDR3 regions were amplified from genomic DNA using the immunoSEQ Assay, a bias-controlled multiplex PCR. Per the original workflow: Nucleated cell counts per sample were estimated from amplification of reference gene primers within the assay. To quantify the absolute abundance of each unique TCRbeta CDR3 rearrangement, sequence reads were collapsed and filtered. For each sample, productive Simpson clonality was calculated as the square root of Simpson's diversity index across productive rearrangements. Imported from immuneACCESS, the table was reduced by TCRdb to in-frame sequences with V and J called. These copies leave out some clones; in studies compared against another copy, an unresolved V gene accounts for under half, and the cause of the remainder is not known. The V and J calls and clone size come from that table; D and trimming were worked out from the DNA. Recorded for this sample are about 140,000 clones; around 84% of them occurred a single time. The ten largest clonotypes hold 5% to 6% of the sample.

From a lookup of the germline V gene (reference sequence), CDR1 and CDR2 are LGHDT and YNNKEL. The CDR3 sequence holds 15 residues, the cysteine and phenylalanine included. The read is trimmed to its CDR3 DNA, 45 bases read in frame from base 1. Between the V and J ends, shortened by 4 bases and 0 bases respectively, the junction contains 10 bases. The V and J genes are TRBV3-1 (or the pseudogene TRBV3-2) and TRBJ1-5; 6 matching bases give a weak D call of TRBD1. Sequences were obtained from peripheral blood. The clonotype was recovered from a human donor in a cohort sampled during active COVID-19. The nucleotide sequence reads as follows: TGTGCCAGCAGCCTCGGACAGCATAGCAATCAGCCCCAGCATTTT. Translation gives CASSLGQHSNQPQHF.